This T cell receptor beta chain was found in a study of OX40 agonist ivuxolimab in advanced cancers. Across the study: Dose-escalation patients suffered from hepatocellular carcinoma, melanoma, renal cell or head and neck cancer. General study results and limits: Some nonresponders also had low normalized T-cell clonal expansion. Dosing at 0.1 to 3.0 mg/kg was accompanied by clonal expansion of CD4+ and CD8+ blood T cells by week 6.

Anyone with autoimmune disease history or systemic immunosuppression was excluded. Some clones are missing from TCRdb's copy, which holds only in-frame ones; the method was immunoSEQ multiplex PCR. The sample has about 45,000 clones, 85% to 95% seen once; the top ten hold roughly 15%. With 11 bases removed from V and 3 bases from J, the gap between germline ends came to 14 bases. CDR1 is LNHDA and CDR2 is SQIVND in the germline V gene (reference sequence). This CDR3 has 12 amino acids. To note about this clone: The target antigen is unknown.

The sample in question was CD4+ or CD8+ T cells sorted from blood, obtained in a trial of the OX40 agonist ivuxolimab. The clonotype comes from an adult with an advanced solid tumor such as melanoma, head and neck, liver or kidney cancer. This chain uses TRBV19 with TRBJ2-7; no definite D call. This CDR3 reads CASGHGYYEQYF. The CDR3 coding sequence is TGTGCCTCCGGGCACGGCTACTACGAGCAGTACTTC.